The rows below give T cell receptor beta chains drawn from one sample of a study of blood T cell repertoires in COVID-19. Here immunoSEQ multiplex PCR was the method, and the copy in TCRdb shows in-frame clones only, minus some. The table shows some 290,000 clones, with 70% to 90% occurring only once. Sequenced sample: peripheral blood. The receptors shown here come from a man in his fifties or sixties who had recovered from COVID-19. Both conserved end residues are part of each CDR3. The order of the fields is J gene, D gene, V gene, clone size, CDR3 protein, CDR3 DNA. The D gene is left open where the match is weak. Some rows have no size entry. The others give once, few or many, or a class for an expanded clone.

>TRBJ2-7|.|TRBV28|.
CASSSGETAHSYEQYF
TGTGCCAGCAGTTCTGGGGAGACGGCGCACTCCTACGAGCAGTACTTC
>TRBJ1-5|.|TRBV29-1|.
CSVGEGGNQPQHF
TGCAGCGTTGGGGAGGGGGGCAATCAGCCCCAGCATTTT
>TRBJ2-7|.|TRBV29-1|.
CSVESAADYEQYF
TGCAGCGTTGAGTCAGCGGCAGACTACGAGCAGTACTTC
>TRBJ2-7|TRBD2|TRBV7-2|.
CASTIAGPGDEQYF
TGTGCCAGCACAATAGCGGGGCCAGGGGACGAGCAGTACTTC
>TRBJ2-2|TRBD2|TRBV7-8|.
CASSLSSGTNTGELFF
TGTGCCAGCAGCTTATCAAGCGGGACCAACACCGGGGAGCTGTTTTTT
>TRBJ2-1|.|TRBV29-1|.
CSVAGGSYNEQFF
TGCAGCGTTGCTGGAGGCTCCTACAATGAGCAGTTCTTC
>TRBJ2-7|.|TRBV5-8|.
CASSLQVLTVDF
TGTGCCAGCAGCTTGCAGGTCTTAACGGTGGACTTC
>TRBJ2-1|TRBD2|TRBV11-3|once
CASSLWNSGSENEQFF
TGTGCCAGCAGCTTATGGAATAGCGGGAGTGAGAATGAGCAGTTCTTC
>TRBJ2-7|.|TRBV6-5|.
CATCRTATSYEQYF
TGTGCCACCTGTAGGACAGCGACTTCCTACGAGCAGTACTTC
>TRBJ1-5|.|TRBV2|.
CASSVSGHNQPQHF
TGTGCCAGCAGCGTTTCAGGACATAATCAGCCCCAGCATTTT
>TRBJ2-7|.|TRBV28|.
CASSFPTTGLEQYF
TGTGCCAGCAGTTTCCCAACGACGGGGTTGGAGCAGTACTTC
>TRBJ2-1|TRBD2|TRBV7-3|.
CASSLSGGANEQFF
TGTGCCAGCAGCTTAAGCGGGGGGGCGAATGAGCAGTTCTTC
>TRBJ1-2|.|TRBV7-3|.
CASSLTRDYGYTF
TGTGCCAGCAGCTTAACAAGAGACTATGGCTACACCTTC
>TRBJ1-4|.|TRBV19|.
CASRPGGGEKLFF
TGTGCCAGTAGACCGGGGGGCGGCGAAAAACTGTTTTTT
>TRBJ1-2|.|TRBV15|.
CATSRDNKRTANYGYTF
TGTGCCACCAGCAGAGATAATAAGAGAACAGCTAACTATGGCTACACCTTC
>TRBJ2-2|.|TRBV7-3|.
CASSLTSVGTGELFF
TGTGCCAGCAGCTTAACTAGCGTGGGCACCGGGGAGCTGTTTTTT
>TRBJ2-7|.|TRBV4-2|.
CASSPSWQKVSRDYEQYF
TGTGCCAGCAGCCCTAGTTGGCAGAAAGTCTCCCGGGACTACGAGCAGTACTTC
>TRBJ2-2|TRBD2|TRBV29-1|.
CSVAVLAGVNTGELFF
TGCAGCGTTGCGGTCCTAGCGGGGGTAAACACCGGGGAGCTGTTTTTT
>TRBJ2-6|.|TRBV15|.
CATSKGTGSGANVLTF
TGTGCCACCAGCAAGGGTACAGGGTCTGGGGCCAACGTCCTGACTTTC
>TRBJ1-5|TRBD1|TRBV5-1|.
CASKPGQGLQPQHF
TGCGCCAGCAAACCGGGACAGGGTCTCCAGCCCCAGCATTTT
>TRBJ2-2|.|TRBV5-1|.
CASSWSSGELFF
TGCGCCAGCAGCTGGAGTTCCGGGGAGCTGTTTTTT
>TRBJ2-1|TRBD1|TRBV5-1|.
CASSLQGAPDNEQFF
TGCGCCAGCAGCTTACAGGGGGCGCCGGACAATGAGCAGTTCTTC
>TRBJ1-2|TRBD1|TRBV7-8|.
CASSAGQGYGYTF
TGTGCCAGCAGCGCGGGACAGGGGTATGGCTACACCTTC
>TRBJ1-1|.|TRBV9|few
CASSVGGQGKYTEAFF
TGTGCCAGCAGCGTAGGCGGGCAGGGGAAGTACACTGAAGCTTTCTTT
>TRBJ1-3|TRBD1|TRBV5-1|.
CASSTAGTGAGNTIYF
TGCGCCAGCAGCACCGCCGGGACAGGGGCTGGAAACACCATATATTTT
>TRBJ1-5|TRBD1|TRBV6-2/TRBV6-3|.
CASSYGRGMHF
TGTGCCAGCAGTTACGGCAGGGGGATGCATTTT
>TRBJ2-7|TRBD2|TRBV7-9|once
CASSLGAGVYEQYF
TGTGCCAGCAGCTTAGGAGCGGGAGTCTACGAGCAGTACTTC
>TRBJ2-2|TRBD1|TRBV5-1|once
CASSRGQTNTGELFF
TGCGCCAGCAGCAGGGGACAGACAAACACCGGGGAGCTGTTTTTT
>TRBJ2-5|.|TRBV29-1|.
CSVMRTTSSQETQYF
TGCAGCGTTATGAGGACCACTAGCAGCCAAGAGACCCAGTACTTC
>TRBJ1-2|TRBD1|TRBV19|.
CASMDRGRNGYTF
TGTGCCAGTATGGACAGGGGGCGGAATGGCTACACCTTC
>TRBJ1-1|TRBD1|TRBV19|.
CASSKSGQGILVTEAFF
TGTGCCAGTAGTAAGTCGGGACAGGGGATCTTGGTCACTGAAGCTTTCTTT
>TRBJ2-6|TRBD1|TRBV28|.
CASSFGTGAIGANVLTF
TGTGCCAGCAGTTTTGGGACAGGGGCGATTGGGGCCAACGTCCTGACTTTC
>TRBJ2-1|TRBD2|TRBV5-1|.
CASSTGTSGTHNEQFF
TGCGCCAGCAGCACCGGGACTAGCGGGACTCACAATGAGCAGTTCTTC
>TRBJ2-7|TRBD1|TRBV5-5|.
CASSIGAGTGAYEQYF
TGTGCCAGCAGCATCGGAGCCGGGACAGGGGCCTACGAGCAGTACTTC
>TRBJ2-7|TRBD2|TRBV5-4|.
CASSSGTSGGPLAYEQYF
TGTGCCAGCAGTTCCGGGACTAGCGGGGGCCCTCTCGCCTACGAGCAGTACTTC
>TRBJ1-1|TRBD1|TRBV5-1|.
CASRTGWANTEAFF
TGCGCCAGCAGGACAGGGTGGGCGAACACTGAAGCTTTCTTT
>TRBJ1-1|.|TRBV2|.
CASGPRVTEAFF
TGTGCCAGCGGGCCAAGAGTCACTGAAGCTTTCTTT
>TRBJ1-2|TRBD1|TRBV19|.
CASSPRGPLGYTF
TGTGCCAGTAGTCCCAGGGGGCCCCTGGGCTACACCTTC
>TRBJ2-1|.|TRBV7-2|.
CASSLRGTYNEQFF
TGTGCCAGCAGCCTCCGGGGGACCTACAATGAGCAGTTCTTC
>TRBJ2-2|TRBD2|TRBV5-1|.
CASSLVKAGPTGELFF
TGCGCCAGCAGCTTGGTGAAAGCGGGACCCACCGGGGAGCTGTTTTTT
>TRBJ1-1|TRBD1|TRBV5-6|.
CASGRGDSAEAFF
TGTGCCAGCGGCAGGGGGGACTCCGCTGAAGCTTTCTTT
>TRBJ2-1|TRBD1|TRBV11-3|.
CASSSGQGWSYNEQFF
TGTGCCAGCAGCTCGGGACAGGGGTGGTCCTACAATGAGCAGTTCTTC
>TRBJ1-6|.|TRBV3-1/TRBV3-2|.
CASSPTESGAPLHF
TGTGCCAGCAGCCCTACAGAAAGTGGCGCACCCCTCCACTTT
>TRBJ2-1|TRBD2|TRBV5-1|.
CASSEGLAALREQFF
TGCGCCAGCAGCGAGGGACTAGCGGCCCTTAGGGAGCAGTTCTTC
>TRBJ1-4|TRBD1|TRBV3-1/TRBV3-2|once
CASSPNYLGGIATNEKLFF
TGTGCCAGCAGTCCTAACTACCTAGGGGGCATCGCAACTAATGAAAAACTGTTTTTT
>TRBJ2-3|.|TRBV11-2|once
CASSLGLARRGRDTQYF
TGTGCCAGCAGCTTAGGTCTCGCTAGAAGGGGTCGCGATACGCAGTATTTT
>TRBJ2-3|TRBD1|TRBV9|.
CASSKRQGAMADTQYF
TGTGCCAGCAGCAAAAGACAGGGGGCCATGGCAGATACGCAGTATTTT
>TRBJ1-3|TRBD1|TRBV7-9|.
CASSSPMGQNSGNTIYF
TGTGCCAGCAGCTCCCCAATGGGACAGAACTCTGGAAACACCATATATTTT
>TRBJ1-5|.|TRBV19|.
CASKQGSNSNQPQHF
TGTGCCAGCAAACAGGGATCCAATAGCAATCAGCCCCAGCATTTT
>TRBJ2-7|TRBD1|TRBV6-5|.
CASKGTGVVHEQYF
TGTGCCAGCAAAGGGACAGGTGTAGTCCACGAGCAGTACTTC